The clone carrying this TCR beta chain showed up just a few times. The length of the CDR3 is 16 residues. Trimming took off 5 bases at V and 10 bases at J, with 21 bases between the two ends. In germline, CDR1 is SGHVS, CDR2 FQNEAQ. TCRdb re-derived calls from the RACE reads in MiXCR, one entry per CDR3 protein. This table holds some 380,000 distinct CDR3 sequences, nearly 5% found once. Time point given: patch test 1, 2 weeks after DPC sensitization. Treatment denoted: therapeutic diphenylcyclopropenone sensitization with weekly scalp DPC. From whole blood left unfractionated, total RNA was extracted. These data come from a study of human T cells and chemical hapten exposure.

The receptor was isolated from a woman aged 50 to 60 with alopecia areata. Some clones in this sample may be carry-over from other donors' samples. V usage is TRBV7-8 and J usage is TRBJ1-6, with a possible D match to TRBD1 (5 bases). Sequenced here: whole blood, sampled in connection with sensitization to the hapten diphenylcyclopropenone (DPC). This CDR3 is CASSLSREYRGSPLHF. The CDR3, as DNA: TGTGCCAGCAGCCTGAGCAGGGAATATCGGGGCTCACCCCTCCACTTT.